Following are 8 T cell receptor beta chains from one sample sequenced in a study of cytomegalovirus exposure and HLA in healthy donors. Here immunoSEQ multiplex PCR was the method, and the copy in TCRdb shows in-frame clones only, minus some. Of 150,000 to 160,000 clones in the sample, 85% to 90% were seen once. The sample consisted of PBMCs. The receptors originated from a human donor in good health.

The chain uses TRBV4-2 and TRBJ1-2, with TRBD1 identical over 8 bases. Looked up from germline, CDR1 is LGHNA and CDR2 is YNFKEQ. V was clipped by 0 bases and J by 1 base; unmatched bases: 4. This CDR3 has 16 residues. This CDR3 reads CASSQDTGGGNYGYTF. The DNA of the CDR3 is TGTGCCAGCAGCCAAGACACAGGGGGAGGTAACTATGGCTACACCTTC.

The gene calls are TRBV9 and TRBJ2-5; possible D gene TRBD2, 5 bases. Trimming shortened V by 2 bases and J by 3 bases, and 17 bases separated the two germline ends. In germline, CDR1 is SGDLS, CDR2 YYNGEE. The CDR3 has 16 amino acids. The CDR3 protein is CASSVVGGLGKETQYF. As DNA, the CDR3 is TGTGCCAGCAGCGTCGTTGGAGGCCTAGGGAAAGAGACCCAGTACTTC.

The chain couples TRBV29-1 to TRBJ2-7, with D hard to call. The V end was cut by 2 bases, the J end by 0 bases, with 2 bases between. The CDR3 is 11 amino acids. Germline V gives CDR1 SQVTM, CDR2 ANQGSEA. The CDR3 DNA is TGCAGCGTTGAATACTCCTACGAGCAGTACTTC. It specifies CSVEYSYEQYF.

The chain is built from TRBV19 and TRBJ2-1; D might be TRBD2 (6 bases). V lost 3 bases, J lost 6 bases, and 15 bases lay in between. Germline loops: CDR1 LNHDA, CDR2 SQIVND (reference sequence). This CDR3 contains 15 residues. The CDR3 is CASSIMAGPSNEQFF. As DNA, the CDR3 is TGTGCCAGTAGTATCATGGCGGGACCCAGCAATGAGCAGTTCTTC.

The chain employs TRBV11-3 and TRBJ1-6, with 7 bases matching TRBD1. The CDR3 extends over 14 amino acids. With 7 bases clipped from V and 10 bases from J, the junction kept 10 bases outside the gene matches. Germline CDR1 and CDR2: SGHNT and YENEEA. The DNA of the CDR3 is TGTGCCAGCAAACTCTATACAGGGGAATCACCCCTCCACTTT. Translated: CASKLYTGESPLHF.

The chain recombines TRBV12-5 with TRBJ2-2, with D possibly matching TRBD1 (7 bases). V dropped 6 bases and J dropped 3 bases, with 20 bases sitting between them. Germline V gene data show CDR1 as LGHNT and CDR2 as FRNRAP. The CDR3 sequence is 17 residues long. The CDR3 here is CASGLEGGGGYTGELFF. The CDR3 bases are TGTGCTAGTGGGCTAGAGGGTGGAGGGGGCTACACCGGGGAGCTGTTTTTT.

As to this clone: Compared with germline, one end of the junction differs, possibly owing to a read error. The V gene is TRBV7-7, the J gene TRBJ2-7; 7 bases align to TRBD1. Per the germline V gene, CDR1 is SSHAT and CDR2 is FNYEAQ (reference sequence). The length of the CDR3 is 13 residues. The CDR3 DNA reads TGTGCTAGCAGCTCCACGACAGGGTACGAGCAGTACTTC. Translation: CASSSTTGYEQYF.

V and J are TRBV9 and TRBJ1-5; D gene unclear. CDR1 SGDLS and CDR2 YYNGEE come from the germline V gene. Trimming pared 3 bases from V and 0 bases from J, leaving 7 bases between. The CDR3 runs 14 residues. In DNA form, the CDR3 reads TGTGCCAGCAGCGAGGGAGGTAGCAATCAGCCCCAGCATTTT. As protein: CASSEGGSNQPQHF.